A single sample gave rise to the 13 T cell receptor beta chains below, sequenced in a study of blood T cell repertoires in COVID-19. The table came from immunoSEQ multiplex PCR; TCRdb's copy has only in-frame clones and leaves some out. The sample includes 200,000 to 250,000 clones, roughly 86% of them seen just once. Specimen: peripheral blood. The receptors here all came from a woman aged 45-65 years with COVID-19, enrolled during active disease.

This chain uses TRBV28 with TRBJ1-2; 9 bases agree with TRBD1. Looked up from germline, CDR1 is MDHEN and CDR2 is SYDVKM. The V segment lost 6 bases and the J segment 5 bases; nucleotides outside the gene matches: 7. The CDR3 extends over 14 amino acids. Written as DNA, the CDR3 is TGTGCCAGCAGGGTTACAGGGGGCTGGTATGGCTACACCTTC. Its translation is CASRVTGGWYGYTF.

The chain recombines TRBV13 with TRBJ1-3, with a weak D call TRBD1 (6 bases). V lost 5 bases and J 0 bases, leaving 14 bases between the germline ends. In germline, CDR1 is PRHDT, CDR2 FYEKMQ (reference sequence). This CDR3 has 16 residues. In DNA form, the CDR3 reads TGTGCCAGCAGCCCGCAGGGGAGATTCTCTGGAAACACCATATATTTT. It codes for CASSPQGRFSGNTIYF.

The chain uses TRBV3-1 (or the pseudogene TRBV3-2) and TRBJ1-2; 7 bases fit TRBD1. Per the germline V gene, CDR1 is LGHDT and CDR2 is YNNKEL (reference sequence). J lost 5 bases, V lost 1 base, and 7 bases had no gene match. CDR3 length: 15 amino acids. For the CDR3, the DNA is TGTGCCAGCAGCCAAGGACAGGGTCTTTCGTATGGCTACACCTTC. It is translated as CASSQGQGLSYGYTF.

The chain carries TRBV9 and TRBJ1-1; possible D gene TRBD1, 6 bases. The germline CDR1 and CDR2 sequences are SGDLS and YYNGEE. Trimming left V 5 bases short and J 5 bases short, with 16 bases between. The CDR3 runs 14 residues. CDR3 region: CASSQRPQGTEAFF. The CDR3 coding sequence is TGTGCCAGCAGTCAAAGACCACAGGGAACTGAAGCTTTCTTT.

The chain joins TRBV24-1 to TRBJ2-3; TRBD2 matches 9 bases. Losses at the gene ends were 3 bases for V and 4 bases for J; bases not matched to a gene: 7. The CDR3 totals 16 residues. CDR1 KGHDR and CDR2 SFDVKD come from the germline V gene. CDR3 sequence reads: CATSDDERGVSDTQYF. The CDR3 DNA sequence: TGTGCCACCAGTGATGATGAGCGGGGGGTTTCAGATACGCAGTATTTT.

This clone showed up just once. J is TRBJ1-2 and V is TRBV11-2, with D perhaps TRBD1 (6 bases). V lost 4 bases, J lost 8 bases, and 23 bases lay in between. The germline V gene encodes CDR1 SGHAT and CDR2 FQNNGV. This CDR3 is 16 amino acids long. The CDR3 DNA is TGTGCCAGCAGCTCCGTGAAATCCACAGGGTTGAAGGGCTACACCTTC. This encodes CASSSVKSTGLKGYTF.

This clone was seen only once. The chain recombines TRBV28 with TRBJ2-1, with TRBD1 as a possible D gene (5 bases). This CDR3 has 15 amino acids. V lost 6 bases, J lost 6 bases, and 18 bases lay in between. CDR1 and CDR2 (germline): MDHEN, SYDVKM. The CDR3 here is CASRSGSLGSNEQFF. The CDR3 DNA reads TGTGCCAGCAGGTCAGGGTCTCTAGGAAGCAATGAGCAGTTCTTC.

V and J are TRBV9 and TRBJ2-2, with a tentative D call TRBD2 (5 bases). V was shortened by 4 bases and J by 0 bases, with 16 bases between the two germline ends. The CDR3 spans 17 residues. Germline assignment: CDR1 SGDLS and CDR2 YYNGEE. The CDR3 DNA reads as TGTGCCAGCAGCCATCCCAGCACTAGTCCGAACACCGGGGAGCTGTTTTTT. It is translated as CASSHPSTSPNTGELFF.

This chain connects TRBV5-1 to TRBJ1-6, with a weak D call TRBD1 (5 bases). This CDR3 comprises 15 residues. The germline V gene has CDR1 SGHRS and CDR2 YFSETQ. Deletions cut 2 bases from V and 5 bases from J, with 11 bases between. CDR3 loop: CASSLPGTNNSPLHF. The CDR3 nucleotides are TGCGCCAGCAGCTTACCCGGGACTAATAATTCACCCCTCCACTTT.

This clone showed up just once. The chain is built from TRBV24-1 and TRBJ2-3, with 12 positions matching TRBD2. The CDR3 loop spans 16 amino acids. Per the germline V gene, CDR1 is KGHDR and CDR2 is SFDVKD. V lost 5 bases, J lost 3 bases, and 5 bases stayed unmatched. The CDR3, as DNA: TGTGCCACCAGTGGCCTAGCGGGGGGGCGAACAGATACGCAGTATTTT. The encoded protein is CATSGLAGGRTDTQYF.

V and J are TRBV14 and TRBJ1-6, with TRBD1 identical over 8 bases. Germline CDR1 is SGHDN and CDR2 is FVKESK. Trimming took 3 bases from V and 0 from J; bases not matched to a gene: 4. CDR3 length: 17 amino acids. The CDR3 DNA sequence: TGTGCCAGCAGCCACCGGACAGGGATCTCCTATAATTCACCCCTCCACTTT. Amino acid sequence: CASSHRTGISYNSPLHF.

This chain connects TRBV19 to TRBJ1-1; D is perhaps TRBD1 (6 bases). The CDR3 contains 15 residues. Germline V gives CDR1 LNHDA, CDR2 SQIVND (reference sequence). The V and J ends lost 5 bases and 1 base respectively, with 14 bases between them. The CDR3 region is CASSFSGTTNTEAFF. The CDR3 coding sequence is TGTGCCAGTAGTTTTTCGGGGACAACGAACACTGAAGCTTTCTTT.

This clone was observed a single time. The V call is TRBV27, the J call TRBJ2-3; TRBD2 might be the D (5 bases). The V gene's germline CDR1 is MNHEY and CDR2 SMNVEV (reference sequence). There are 15 residues in the CDR3. Trimming removed 3 bases from V and 1 base from J, with 11 bases in between. The CDR3 loop is CASSFGGIGTDTQYF. DNA for the CDR3: TGTGCCAGCAGTTTTGGAGGAATAGGCACAGATACGCAGTATTTT.